Listed below are T cell receptor beta chains from one sample, sequenced in a study of siplizumab effects on memory and regulatory T cells. The data were produced by immunoSEQ multiplex PCR, yet TCRdb's version contains in-frame clones alone and is incomplete. The sample carries tens of thousands of clones, over 80% recorded once. The sequenced sample was Tregs sorted from blood. The receptors were sampled from a human donor in good health. Each CDR3 is given with its conserved first and last residue. The D gene is left open where the match is weak. Clone size is not always given. Where it is, it says once, few, many or a class for expanded clones.

J gene	D gene	V gene	clone size	CDR3 protein	CDR3 DNA
TRBJ2-5	.	TRBV7-2	.	CASSLAGTVQETQYF	TGTGCCAGCAGCTTAGCCGGGACGGTCCAAGAGACCCAGTACTTC
TRBJ2-5	TRBD2	TRBV11-2	.	CASSLVSQLAGPPETQYF	TGTGCCAGCAGCTTAGTATCCCAACTAGCGGGGCCACCAGAGACCCAGTACTTC
TRBJ2-7	TRBD2	TRBV6-4	.	CASRRGAGGPYEQYF	TGTGCCAGCAGGCGAGGAGCGGGGGGGCCCTACGAGCAGTACTTC
TRBJ1-1	TRBD1	TRBV15	.	CATSRTGGNTEAFF	TGTGCCACCAGCAGGACAGGGGGAAACACTGAAGCTTTCTTT
TRBJ1-2	.	TRBV28	few	CASSFLPGGHGYTF	TGTGCCAGCAGTTTCCTTCCCGGAGGCCATGGCTACACCTTC
TRBJ1-2	.	TRBV2	.	CASSEPPGYGYTF	TGTGCCAGCAGTGAGCCTCCCGGATATGGCTACACCTTC
TRBJ1-3	.	TRBV4-1	.	CASSLRQPSGNTIYF	TGCGCCAGCAGCTTACGACAGCCCTCTGGAAACACCATATATTTT
TRBJ1-5	.	TRBV6-6	.	CASSQGQLSNQPQHF	TGTGCCAGCAGTCAAGGACAGCTAAGCAATCAGCCCCAGCATTTT
TRBJ1-4	.	TRBV11-2	.	CASSFTVSTNEKLFF	TGTGCCAGCAGCTTCACGGTCTCAACTAATGAAAAACTGTTTTTT
TRBJ1-1	TRBD1	TRBV12-5	.	CASADRGHVEAFF	TGTGCTAGTGCGGACAGGGGGCATGTTGAAGCTTTCTTT
TRBJ2-3	TRBD2	TRBV5-1	once	CASRHSGGSGFDTQYF	TGCGCCAGCAGGCATAGCGGGGGCTCCGGTTTCGATACGCAGTATTTT
TRBJ2-3	.	TRBV21-1	.	CASSKGSGHLVTDTQYF	TGTGCCAGCAGCAAAGGTTCCGGACATCTAGTCACAGATACGCAGTATTTT
TRBJ1-5	.	TRBV6-5	once	CASSYPGGNQPQHF	TGTGCCAGCAGTTACCCGGGGGGGAATCAGCCCCAGCATTTT
TRBJ2-3	.	TRBV30	.	CAWRGWDTDTQYF	TGTGCCTGGAGGGGATGGGACACAGATACGCAGTATTTT
TRBJ2-5	.	TRBV2	.	CASSANSVGKETQYF	TGTGCCAGCTCTGCGAACTCCGTGGGAAAGGAGACCCAGTACTTC
TRBJ2-5	.	TRBV11-2	.	CASSPPEGWLHPGYF	TGTGCCAGCAGCCCCCCAGAGGGTTGGCTTCACCCAGGGTACTTC
TRBJ2-1	TRBD2	TRBV5-1	.	CASSGSGGGYNEQFF	TGCGCCAGCAGCGGGAGCGGGGGTGGCTACAATGAGCAGTTCTTC
TRBJ2-3	TRBD2	TRBV6-1	.	CASTIAGGLTGGQYF	TGTGCCAGCACTATAGCGGGGGGGCTAACGGGCGGGCAGTATTTT